This record looks at one T cell receptor beta chain sequence and its context. The record originates from a study of shared clonotypes between healthy human individuals. Libraries were prepared by immunoSEQ multiplex PCR; TCRdb keeps only in-frame clonotypes and omits some of them. The sample records millions of clones, roughly 96% being singletons. Into CD45RA+ naive and CD45RA-negative memory subsets, the CD4+ cells were split. The germline V gene has CDR1 GTSNPN and CDR2 SVGIG (reference sequence). V gave up 4 bases and J gave up 4 bases, with 13 bases separating them. There are 13 residues in the CDR3.

This TCR derives from a man between 18 and 35 years old in good health. Sequenced: naive CD4+ T cells sorted from blood. Subset given: CD45RA+ positively selected. The V call is TRBV30, the J call TRBJ1-2; D may be TRBD1 (6 bases). This chain's CDR3 is CAWIGGRVYGYTF. DNA for the CDR3: TGTGCCTGGATTGGGGGCCGGGTCTATGGCTACACCTTC.